This T cell receptor beta chain was obtained from a study of blood T cells in healthy people across ages. Broader study findings: Researchers deemed the diversity estimates from one million T cells underestimates.

The V gene's germline CDR1 is DFQATT and CDR2 SNEGSKA (reference sequence). The CDR3 is 12 amino acids. Losses at the gene ends were 6 bases for V and 4 bases for J; bases not matched to a gene: 4. In this sample, this clonotype turned up a few times. Its specificity is not known. Through a sample-barcoded 5' primer and a J-beta primer mix, a second PCR was run for roughly 6 to 11 cycles. Via MiXCR, TCRdb re-called the 5' RACE reads, giving one row per CDR3 protein. Of roughly 1.5 million distinct CDR3 sequences detected, 40% to 45% appear once; the ten largest clones hold over 3.5%. The rearrangement uses TRBV20-1 and TRBJ2-5; TRBD1 matches at 8 bases. The clonotype comes from a woman aged 18-29 years in good health. Material: blood. In nucleotides, the CDR3 is TGCAGTGCAGGACAGGGAGGAGAGACCCAGTACTTC. The encoded protein is CSAGQGGETQYF.